This TCR beta chain was identified in a study of cytomegalovirus exposure and HLA in healthy donors. Method: immunoSEQ multiplex PCR; TCRdb's copy keeps in-frame clones and lacks some. The repertoire consists of about 79,000 clones, with approximately 94% occurring once and the leading ten covering 3.6%. Germline lookup yields CDR1 SNHLY and CDR2 FYNNEI. V dropped 6 bases and J dropped 8; count of bases not matched to a gene: 6. This CDR3 has 13 residues. The clonotype originates from a woman younger than 45 in good health and CMV-seronegative. The genes are TRBV2 and TRBJ1-1, with 10 positions matching TRBD1. Sequences were obtained from PBMCs. The CDR3 nucleotides read TGTGCCAGCAGAGGGGACAGGGGAGGGGAAGCTTTCTTT. Protein: CASRGDRGGEAFF.